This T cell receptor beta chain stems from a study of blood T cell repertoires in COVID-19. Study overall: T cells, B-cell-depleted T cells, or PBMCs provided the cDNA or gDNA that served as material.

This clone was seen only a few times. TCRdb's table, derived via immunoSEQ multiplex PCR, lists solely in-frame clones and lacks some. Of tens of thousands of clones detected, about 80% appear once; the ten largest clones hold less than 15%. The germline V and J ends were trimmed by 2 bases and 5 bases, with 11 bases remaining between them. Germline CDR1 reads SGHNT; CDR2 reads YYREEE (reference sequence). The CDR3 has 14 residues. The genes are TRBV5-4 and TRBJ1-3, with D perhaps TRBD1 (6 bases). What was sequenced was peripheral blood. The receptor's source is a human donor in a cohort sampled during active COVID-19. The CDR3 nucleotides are TGTGCCAGCAGCTTCACAGGGCAAAGAAACACCATATATTTT. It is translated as CASSFTGQRNTIYF.